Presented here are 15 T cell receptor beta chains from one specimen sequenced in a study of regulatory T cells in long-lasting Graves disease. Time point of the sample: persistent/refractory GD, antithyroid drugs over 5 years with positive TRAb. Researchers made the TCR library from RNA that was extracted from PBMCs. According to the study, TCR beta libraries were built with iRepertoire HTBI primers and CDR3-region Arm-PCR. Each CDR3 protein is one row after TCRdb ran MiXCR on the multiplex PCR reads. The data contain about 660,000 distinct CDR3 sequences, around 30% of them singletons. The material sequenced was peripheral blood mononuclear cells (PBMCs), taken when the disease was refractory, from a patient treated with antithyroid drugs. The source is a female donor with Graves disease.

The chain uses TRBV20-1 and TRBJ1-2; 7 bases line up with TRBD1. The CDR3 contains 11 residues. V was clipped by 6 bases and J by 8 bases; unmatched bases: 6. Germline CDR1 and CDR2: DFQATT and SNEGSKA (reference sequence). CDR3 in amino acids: CSARQGGGYTF. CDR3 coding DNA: TGCAGTGCCCGACAGGGCGGAGGCTACACCTTC.

The CDR3 spells CASSPPGTGSNQPQHF. CDR3 coding DNA: TGTGCCAGCTCACCTCCCGGGACAGGGAGTAATCAGCCCCAGCATTTT. This chain uses TRBV18 with TRBJ1-5, with 9 bases identical to TRBD1. The length of the CDR3 is 16 residues. The J segment lost 4 bases and the V segment lost 3 bases, leaving 7 bases of the junction unmatched. CDR1 KGHSH and CDR2 LQKENI come from the germline V gene.

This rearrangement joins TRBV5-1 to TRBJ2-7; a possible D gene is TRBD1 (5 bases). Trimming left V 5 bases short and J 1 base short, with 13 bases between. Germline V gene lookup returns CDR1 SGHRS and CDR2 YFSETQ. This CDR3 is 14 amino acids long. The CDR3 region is CASSKEGVSYEQYF. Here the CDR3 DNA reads TGCGCCAGCAGTAAGGAAGGGGTATCCTACGAGCAGTACTTC.

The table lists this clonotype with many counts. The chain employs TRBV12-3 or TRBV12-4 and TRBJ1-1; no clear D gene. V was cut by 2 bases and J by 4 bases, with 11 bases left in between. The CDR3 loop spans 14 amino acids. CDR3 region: CASSLQVRGTEAFF. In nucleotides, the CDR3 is TGTGCCAGCAGTTTACAGGTCCGAGGCACTGAAGCTTTCTTT.

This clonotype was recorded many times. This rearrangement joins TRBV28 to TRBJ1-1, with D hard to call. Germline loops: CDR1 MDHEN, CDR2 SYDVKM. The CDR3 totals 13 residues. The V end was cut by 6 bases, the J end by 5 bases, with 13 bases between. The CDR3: CASSLGPGTEAFF. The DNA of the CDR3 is TGTGCCAGCAGCTTAGGCCCGGGGACTGAAGCTTTCTTT.

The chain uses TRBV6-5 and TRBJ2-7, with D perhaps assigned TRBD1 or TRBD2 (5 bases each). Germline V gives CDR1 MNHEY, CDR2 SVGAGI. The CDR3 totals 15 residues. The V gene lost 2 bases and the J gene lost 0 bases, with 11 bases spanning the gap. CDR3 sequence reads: CASSYPWGNSYEQYF. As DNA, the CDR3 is TGTGCCAGCAGTTACCCCTGGGGGAACTCCTACGAGCAGTACTTC.

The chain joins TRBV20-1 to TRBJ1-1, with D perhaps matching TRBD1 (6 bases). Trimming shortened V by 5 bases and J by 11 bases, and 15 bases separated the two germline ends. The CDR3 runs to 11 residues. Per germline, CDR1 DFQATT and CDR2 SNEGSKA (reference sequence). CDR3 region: CSAYDRPVAFF. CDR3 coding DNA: TGCAGTGCTTATGACAGGCCCGTGGCTTTCTTT.

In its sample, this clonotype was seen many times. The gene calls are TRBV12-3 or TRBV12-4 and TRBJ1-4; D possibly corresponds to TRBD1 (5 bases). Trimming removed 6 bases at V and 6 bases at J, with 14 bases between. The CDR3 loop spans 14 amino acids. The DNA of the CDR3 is TGTGCCAGCAGCCAACGGGACGTCGATGAAAAACTGTTTTTT. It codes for CASSQRDVDEKLFF.

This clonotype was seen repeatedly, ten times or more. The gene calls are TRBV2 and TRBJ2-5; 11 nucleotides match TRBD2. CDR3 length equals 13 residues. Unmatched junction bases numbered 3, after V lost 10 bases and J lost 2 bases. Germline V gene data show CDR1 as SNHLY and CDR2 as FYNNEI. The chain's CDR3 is CAIGTSGQETQYF. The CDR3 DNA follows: TGTGCCATCGGGACTAGCGGTCAAGAGACCCAGTACTTC.

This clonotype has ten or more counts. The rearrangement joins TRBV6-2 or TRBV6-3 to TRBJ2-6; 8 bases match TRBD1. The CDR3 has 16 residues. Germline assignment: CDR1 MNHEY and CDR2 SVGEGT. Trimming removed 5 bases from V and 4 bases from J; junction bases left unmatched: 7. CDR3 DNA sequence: TGTGCCAGCAGTCTTGGACAGGGCTCAGGGGCCAACGTCCTGACTTTC. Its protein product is CASSLGQGSGANVLTF.

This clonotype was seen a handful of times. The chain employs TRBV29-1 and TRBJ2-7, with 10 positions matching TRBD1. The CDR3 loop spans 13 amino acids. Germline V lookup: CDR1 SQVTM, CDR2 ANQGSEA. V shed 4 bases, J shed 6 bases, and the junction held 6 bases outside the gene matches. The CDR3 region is CSVAYWTGGEQYF. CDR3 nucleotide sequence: TGCAGCGTTGCTTATTGGACAGGGGGCGAGCAGTACTTC.

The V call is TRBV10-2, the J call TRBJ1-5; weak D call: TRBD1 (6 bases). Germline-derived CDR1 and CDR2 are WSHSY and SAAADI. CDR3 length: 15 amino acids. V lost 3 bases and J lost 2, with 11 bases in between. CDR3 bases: TGCGCCAGCAGTGAAGGGGGAAGGGGCAATCAGCCCCAGCATTTT. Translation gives CASSEGGRGNQPQHF.

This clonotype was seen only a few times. This CDR3 is CASRSSGTSGSAQYF. In DNA, the CDR3 is TGTGCCAGCAGAAGCTCCGGGACTAGCGGGAGCGCGCAGTACTTC. This chain joins TRBV6-1 and TRBJ2-7; 14 nucleotides align to TRBD2. The CDR3 spans 15 residues. Germline V gives CDR1 MNHNS, CDR2 SASEGT. V was clipped by 6 bases and J by 9 bases; unmatched bases: 10.

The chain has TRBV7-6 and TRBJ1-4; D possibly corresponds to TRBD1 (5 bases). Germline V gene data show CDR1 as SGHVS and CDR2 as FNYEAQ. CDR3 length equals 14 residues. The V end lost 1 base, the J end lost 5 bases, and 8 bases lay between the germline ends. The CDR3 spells CASSLDWGNEKLFF. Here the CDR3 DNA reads TGTGCCAGCAGCTTAGATTGGGGGAATGAAAAACTGTTTTTT.

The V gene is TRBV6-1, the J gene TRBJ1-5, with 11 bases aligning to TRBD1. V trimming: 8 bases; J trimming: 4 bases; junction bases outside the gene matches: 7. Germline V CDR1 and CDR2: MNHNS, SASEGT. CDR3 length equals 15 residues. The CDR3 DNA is TGTGCCAGCGGCCCCGGGACAGGGGGAAATCAGCCCCAGCATTTT. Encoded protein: CASGPGTGGNQPQHF.